The clone carrying this TCR beta chain showed up many times. This sample's TCRbeta library carried unique molecular identifier barcodes. TCRdb re-called the PCR reads with MiXCR, one entry per CDR3 protein. The sample shows 350,000 to 450,000 distinct CDR3 sequences, 20% of them seen only once. The source of the sample is a study of T-cell reconstitution after alpha-beta-depleted transplantation in children. The CDR3 loop spans 13 amino acids. Germline loops: CDR1 ENHRY, CDR2 SYGVKD. V gave up 9 bases and J gave up 1 base, with 12 bases separating them. The rearrangement uses TRBV10-3 and TRBJ1-1, with D uncertain. Material: PBMCs from the stem cell graft donor, obtained from the stem cell graft. This clonotype was sampled from a human donor who donated a stem cell graft to a child with acute myeloid leukemia. CDR3 in amino acids: CAMAKNQNTEAFF. CDR3 DNA sequence: TGTGCCATGGCGAAAAACCAGAACACTGAAGCTTTCTTT.